These 20 T cell receptor beta chains originate from one sample sequenced in a study of identical twins. TCRdb independently ran MiXCR on the 5' RACE reads; one entry per CDR3 protein. There are hundreds of thousands of distinct CDR3 sequences in the sample; about 7% occur only once, and roughly 1.5% lies in the top ten. These data were also reused for a study on yellow fever vaccine responses in identical twins.

The material sequenced was PBMCs. These receptors were obtained from a woman aged 18 to 35 in good health.

The sample holds a few counts of this clonotype. The chain links TRBV6-5 to TRBJ2-7, with D unresolved. Looked up from germline, CDR1 is MNHEY and CDR2 is SVGAGI. The CDR3 loop spans 16 amino acids. V lost 2 bases to trimming and J lost 4 bases, with 18 bases between them. CDR3 nucleotides: TGTGCCAGCAGTTACGGACCGAACGAGGTCCGTTACGAGCAGTACTTC. Its translation: CASSYGPNEVRYEQYF.

The chain couples TRBV20-1 to TRBJ2-7; 10 nucleotides match TRBD2. There are 14 residues in the CDR3. Looked up from germline, CDR1 is DFQATT and CDR2 is SNEGSKA (reference sequence). V lost 3 bases to trimming and J lost 4 bases; unmatched junction nucleotides: 6. The CDR3 loop reads CSASSPSGSYEQYF. DNA of the CDR3: TGCAGTGCTAGTTCCCCTAGCGGGAGTTACGAGCAGTACTTC.

At least ten counts were recorded for this clonotype. This rearrangement joins TRBV5-1 to TRBJ1-2; D unresolved. Per the germline V gene, CDR1 is SGHRS and CDR2 is YFSETQ. The length of the CDR3 is 15 residues. The germline V and J ends were trimmed by 0 bases and 5 bases, with 14 bases remaining between them. The CDR3 DNA follows: TGCGCCAGCAGCTTGGAGGGCGGCCATCGGTATGGCTACACCTTC. Encoded protein: CASSLEGGHRYGYTF.

The chain uses TRBV12-3 or TRBV12-4 and TRBJ2-5; D remains ambiguous. CDR3 size: 13 residues. Deletions cut 8 bases from V and 5 bases from J, with 15 bases between. The DNA of the CDR3 is TGTGCCAGCGGAGACCCAAACCCGGAGACCCAGTACTTC. Protein product: CASGDPNPETQYF.

This clonotype occurred many times. The chain links TRBV5-1 to TRBJ2-1, with D unresolved. The CDR3 runs to 14 residues. V lost 0 bases to trimming and J lost 5 bases, with 9 bases between them. Germline V gene lookup returns CDR1 SGHRS and CDR2 YFSETQ. In DNA form, the CDR3 reads TGCGCCAGCAGCTTGGGCAGCGACCACAATGAGCAGTTCTTC. Translating gives CASSLGSDHNEQFF.

This clonotype was seen ten or more times. This chain uses TRBV5-1 with TRBJ2-1, with D unclear. Germline CDR1 SGHRS, CDR2 YFSETQ. The CDR3 is 15 amino acids. V was cut by 1 base and J by 2 bases, with 10 bases left in between. Here the CDR3 reads CASSLQAGTYNEQFF. CDR3 DNA: TGCGCCAGCAGCTTGCAGGCAGGAACCTACAATGAGCAGTTCTTC.

This clonotype has more than one count but fewer than ten. V usage is TRBV11-2 and J usage is TRBJ1-6; the D gene is possibly TRBD1 (5 bases). The CDR3 sequence is 16 residues long. In germline, CDR1 is SGHAT, CDR2 FQNNGV. V was shortened by 4 bases and J by 7 bases, with 17 bases between the two germline ends. CDR3: CASSSPKGPPNSPLHF. In nucleotides, the CDR3 is TGTGCCAGCAGCTCTCCTAAGGGACCGCCAAATTCACCCCTCCACTTT.

This clonotype was counted many times. The chain carries TRBV21-1 and TRBJ2-2. TRBV21-1 is tagged as a pseudogene. The CDR3 covers 15 residues. CDR3 region: CASSTQEANTGELFF. The CDR3 bases are TGTGCCAGCAGCACTCAGGAAGCGAACACCGGGGAGCTGTTTTTT.

The V and J genes are TRBV12-3 or TRBV12-4 and TRBJ2-7; D could derive from TRBD1 or TRBD2 (5 bases each). V dropped 3 bases and J dropped 3 bases, with 12 bases sitting between them. The CDR3 is made up of 14 amino acids. CDR3 in amino acids: CASSFSGTRYEQYF. The CDR3 DNA sequence: TGTGCCAGCAGTTTCTCCGGGACCCGCTACGAGCAGTACTTC.

V usage is TRBV6-2 or TRBV6-3 and J usage is TRBJ1-3; D remains ambiguous. The germline V gene has CDR1 MNHEY and CDR2 SVGEGT. The CDR3 contains 14 residues. V was trimmed by 2 bases and J by 2 bases, leaving 7 bases between them. CDR3 coding DNA: TGTGCCAGCAGTTACCGTGATCCTGGAAACACCATATATTTT. Protein product: CASSYRDPGNTIYF.

This clonotype was picked up a small number of times. The chain is built from TRBV20-1 and TRBJ1-2; TRBD1 might be the D (5 bases). The CDR3 spans 14 residues. The germline V gene has CDR1 DFQATT and CDR2 SNEGSKA (reference sequence). The V and J ends lost 7 bases and 0 bases respectively, with 15 bases between them. The CDR3 protein is CSVNRQPANYGYTF. For the CDR3, the DNA is TGCAGTGTAAACAGACAGCCCGCTAACTATGGCTACACCTTC.

This clonotype was seen many times. J is TRBJ2-3 and V is TRBV11-2; no clear D. V was cut by 3 bases and J by 1 base, with 11 bases left in between. Per germline, CDR1 SGHAT and CDR2 FQNNGV. This CDR3 contains 15 residues. The CDR3 DNA is TGTGCCAGCAGCTTGTCTCGCTTGGGCACAGATACGCAGTATTTT. Protein product: CASSLSRLGTDTQYF.

The sample holds a few counts of this clonotype. The chain links TRBV2 to TRBJ2-3; 11 bases are shared with TRBD2. The CDR3 length is 15 residues. V shed 6 bases and J 4 bases; nucleotides not matched to a gene: 6. Germline CDR1 is SNHLY and CDR2 is FYNNEI. The CDR3 here is CASRLAGEAADTQYF. In DNA, the CDR3 is TGTGCCAGCAGACTAGCGGGAGAAGCGGCAGATACGCAGTATTTT.

This clonotype appeared many times. This chain links TRBV5-5 with TRBJ2-1, with D possibly being TRBD2 (5 bases). V was clipped by 0 bases and J by 8 bases, with 12 bases between them. Germline CDR1 SGHKS, CDR2 YYEKEE (reference sequence). This CDR3 region has 14 residues. The CDR3 nucleotides are TGTGCCAGCAGCTTGGAGGGTTTGAGGGATGAGCAGTTCTTC. Residues: CASSLEGLRDEQFF. Supplemented by reference TRBV5-5 and TRBJ2-1, the full variable domain reads DAGVTQSPTHLIKTRGQQVTLRCSPISGHKSVSWYQQVLGQGPQFIFQYYEKEERGRGNFPDRFSARQFPNYSSELNVNALLLGDSALYLCASSLEGLRDEQFFGPGTRLTVL.

There are a few counts of this clonotype. The gene calls are TRBV20-1 and TRBJ2-5; D is unresolved. The CDR3 contains 13 residues. Germline V gene lookup returns CDR1 DFQATT and CDR2 SNEGSKA (reference sequence). With 6 bases removed from V and 9 bases from J, the gap between germline ends came to 20 bases. The CDR3, as DNA: TGCAGTGCCGCCGACCCCCTGGAATTGGCCCAGTACTTC. Translating it yields CSAADPLELAQYF.

In this sample, this clonotype turned up a few times. V and J are TRBV11-2 and TRBJ1-2; D not resolved. The V and J ends lost 5 bases and 8 bases respectively, with 15 bases between them. The CDR3 length is 13 residues. From germline, CDR1 is SGHAT and CDR2 FQNNGV. As DNA, the CDR3 is TGTGCCAGCAGCCCGGATGGGGAATGGGGCTACACCTTC. It encodes CASSPDGEWGYTF.

The chain couples TRBV5-1 to TRBJ2-2; tentatively, D is TRBD1 (6 bases). Germline V CDR1 and CDR2: SGHRS, YFSETQ. V was cut by 5 bases and J by 4 bases, with 15 bases left in between. This CDR3 has 15 residues. For the CDR3, the DNA is TGCGCCAGCAGTTCGGACAGATCGGCCACCGGGGAGCTGTTTTTT. It yields the protein CASSSDRSATGELFF.

In its sample, this clonotype was seen many times. The rearrangement uses TRBV11-2 and TRBJ1-4; 7 bases are a match to TRBD1. This CDR3 has 17 residues. The germline CDR1 and CDR2 sequences are SGHAT and FQNNGV. V dropped 5 bases and J dropped 4; count of bases not matched to a gene: 13. In nucleotides, the CDR3 is TGTGCCAGCAGCCCCGGTCCCGACAGGGCGAATAATGAAAAACTGTTTTTT. It encodes CASSPGPDRANNEKLFF. The full variable domain, its missing parts supplied by reference TRBV11-2 and TRBJ1-4, is EAGVAQSPRYKIIEKRQSVAFWCNPISGHATLYWYQQILGQGPKLLIQFQNNGVVDDSQLPKDRFSAERLKGVDSTLKIQPAKLEDSAVYLCASSPGPDRANNEKLFFGSGTQLSVL.

This clonotype was counted many times. V gene TRBV20-1 combines with J gene TRBJ1-2; TRBD1 might be the D (6 bases). The CDR3 has 12 amino acids. CDR1 is DFQATT, CDR2 SNEGSKA, per germline (reference sequence). Between the trimmed V and J ends, which lost 1 base and 8 bases, there was a span of 11 bases. The CDR3 loop reads CSARAAGDGYTF. CDR3 nucleotide sequence: TGCAGTGCTAGAGCGGCAGGGGACGGCTACACCTTC.

This clonotype was seen ten or more times. The rearrangement uses TRBV12-3 or TRBV12-4 and TRBJ2-1, with 7 bases fitting TRBD2. Trimming cost V 4 bases and J 5 bases; bases outside gene matches: 11. The CDR3 is made up of 16 amino acids. The CDR3 here is CASSSPLWEGHNEQFF. Written as DNA, the CDR3 is TGTGCCAGCAGTTCACCCCTATGGGAGGGCCACAATGAGCAGTTCTTC.